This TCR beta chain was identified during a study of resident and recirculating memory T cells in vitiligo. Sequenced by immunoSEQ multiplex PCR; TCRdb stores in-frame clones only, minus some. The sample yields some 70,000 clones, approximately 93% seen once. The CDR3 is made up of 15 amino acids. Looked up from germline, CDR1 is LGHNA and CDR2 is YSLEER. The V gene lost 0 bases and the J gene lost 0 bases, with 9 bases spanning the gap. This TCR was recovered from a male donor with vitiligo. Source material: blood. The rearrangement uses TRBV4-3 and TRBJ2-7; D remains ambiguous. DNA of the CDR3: TGCGCCAGCAGCCAAGAAAGGAGAAACTCCTACGAGCAGTACTTC. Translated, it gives CASSQERRNSYEQYF.